This T cell receptor (beta chain) emerged from a study of blood T cell repertoires in COVID-19. Methods used by the authors: Reference gene primers were amplified, and this amplification served to estimate nucleated cell counts. Clones were sequenced by immunoSEQ multiplex PCR, and TCRdb holds only the in-frame ones, with some missing. V and J calls and clone size come straight from that table; D and trimming were deduced from the DNA. The sample shows over 70,000 clones, more than 85% of them seen only once. Per germline, CDR1 KGHDR and CDR2 SFDVKD. CDR3 length: 16 residues. With V trimmed by 5 bases and J by 4 bases, 8 bases remained unmatched.

The TCR originated in a human donor with active COVID-19. The donor label of this sample is uncertain. The sequenced sample was peripheral blood. The chain employs TRBV24-1 and TRBJ2-3; 10 nucleotides line up with TRBD1. The CDR3 protein is CATSGTGTGDADTQYF. The CDR3 DNA reads TGTGCCACCAGTGGGACCGGGACAGGGGACGCAGATACGCAGTATTTT.